Listed below are T cell receptor beta chains from one sample, sequenced in a study of Graves' ophthalmopathy and Graves' hyperthyroidism. TCRdb independently ran MiXCR on the multiplex PCR reads; one entry per CDR3 protein. The table lists about 500,000 distinct CDR3 sequences, 13% to 15% of them singletons. The source material was blood. The receptors shown here come from a woman younger than 45 with Graves' ophthalmopathy. CDR3s include the opening cysteine and the closing phenylalanine or tryptophan. The D gene is left open where the match is weak.

len	d_gene	v_gene	j_gene	CDR3aa
13	NA	TRBV9	TRBJ1-6	CASSVRSESPLHF
18	NA	TRBV4-1	TRBJ1-6	CASSQDTTQSSYNSPLHF
18	TRBD2	TRBV13	TRBJ2-7	CASGYAWTSPSFTYEQYF
16	NA	TRBV4-1	TRBJ2-2	CASSPPRGADTGELFF
14	NA	TRBV28	TRBJ2-7	CASSPPPDLYEQYF
13	NA	TRBV9	TRBJ1-6	CASSRDVNSPLHF
15	NA	TRBV4-2	TRBJ1-6	CASSQDPGAGSPLHF
13	NA	TRBV10-1	TRBJ2-2	CASSRGDTGELFF
15	NA	TRBV4-1	TRBJ2-5	CASSQDGGPQETQYF
15	NA	TRBV7-8	TRBJ1-1	CASSHRRLLSTEAFF
11	TRBD1	TRBV20-1	TRBJ2-7	CSAMTGIEQYF
16	TRBD2	TRBV10-3	TRBJ2-7	CATSLTRLAILYEQYF
17	NA	TRBV11-3	TRBJ1-1	CASSFSRDTRAGTEAFF
11	NA	TRBV3-1	TRBJ2-7	CASSQDSPPDF
14	NA	TRBV7-2	TRBJ2-7	CASSQALGVYEQYF